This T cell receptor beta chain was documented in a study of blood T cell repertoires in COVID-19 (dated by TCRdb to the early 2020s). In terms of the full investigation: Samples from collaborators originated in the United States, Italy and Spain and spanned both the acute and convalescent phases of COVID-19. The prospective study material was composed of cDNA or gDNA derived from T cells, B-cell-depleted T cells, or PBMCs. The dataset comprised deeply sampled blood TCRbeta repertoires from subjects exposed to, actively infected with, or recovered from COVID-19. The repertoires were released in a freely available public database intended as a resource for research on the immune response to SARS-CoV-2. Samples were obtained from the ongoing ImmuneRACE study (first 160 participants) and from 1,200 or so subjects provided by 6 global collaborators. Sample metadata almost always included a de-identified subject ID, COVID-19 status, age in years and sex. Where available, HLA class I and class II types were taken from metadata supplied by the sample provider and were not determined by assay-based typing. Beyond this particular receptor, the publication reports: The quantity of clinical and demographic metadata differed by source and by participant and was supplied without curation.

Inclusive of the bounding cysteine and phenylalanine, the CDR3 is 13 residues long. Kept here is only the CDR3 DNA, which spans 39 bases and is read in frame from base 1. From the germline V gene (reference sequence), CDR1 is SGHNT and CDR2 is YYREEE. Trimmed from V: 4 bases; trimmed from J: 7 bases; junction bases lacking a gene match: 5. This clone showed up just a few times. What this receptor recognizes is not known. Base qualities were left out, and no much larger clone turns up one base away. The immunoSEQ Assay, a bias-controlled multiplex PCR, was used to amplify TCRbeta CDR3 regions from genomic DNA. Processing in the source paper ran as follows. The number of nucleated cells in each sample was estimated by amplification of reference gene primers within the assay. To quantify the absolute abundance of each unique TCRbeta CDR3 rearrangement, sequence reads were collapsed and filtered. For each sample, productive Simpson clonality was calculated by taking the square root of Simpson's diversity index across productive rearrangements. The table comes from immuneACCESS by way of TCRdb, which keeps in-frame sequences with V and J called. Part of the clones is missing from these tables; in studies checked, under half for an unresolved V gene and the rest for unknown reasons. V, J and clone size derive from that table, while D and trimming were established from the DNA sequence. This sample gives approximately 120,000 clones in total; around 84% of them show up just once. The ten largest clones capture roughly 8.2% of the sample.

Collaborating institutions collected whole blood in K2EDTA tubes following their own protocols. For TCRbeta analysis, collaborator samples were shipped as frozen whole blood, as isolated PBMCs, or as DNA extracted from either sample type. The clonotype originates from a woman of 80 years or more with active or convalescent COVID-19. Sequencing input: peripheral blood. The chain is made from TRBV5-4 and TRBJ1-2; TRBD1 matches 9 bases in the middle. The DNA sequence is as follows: TGTGCCAGCAGCGGGGGGACAGGGCTTGGCTACACCTTC. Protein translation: CASSGGTGLGYTF. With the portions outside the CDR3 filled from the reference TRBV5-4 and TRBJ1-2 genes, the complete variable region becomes ETGVTQSPTHLIKTRGQQVTLRCSSQSGHNTVSWYQQALGQGPQFIFQYYREEENGRGNFPPRFSGLQFPNYSSELNVNALELDDSALYLCASSGGTGLGYTFGSGTRLTVV.